This T cell receptor beta chain stems from a study of identical twins' blood T cells. Each TCR cDNA library carried sample-specific barcodes on both ends. TCRdb reprocessed the 5' RACE reads via MiXCR and lists one record per CDR3 protein. The sample consists of 350,000 to 400,000 distinct CDR3 sequences, roughly 28% of them appearing once. Germline values: CDR1 DFQATT, CDR2 SNEGSKA (reference sequence). There are 15 residues in the CDR3. V lost 1 base and J 3 bases, leaving 14 bases between the germline ends. General study findings and limits: Environmental influences on twin similarity could not be excluded. Abundant TCRbeta CDR3s overlapped more between twins than with unrelated donors.

The sample holds a few counts of this clonotype. Its antigen remains unknown. Sequences were obtained from PBMCs. V is TRBV20-1 and J is TRBJ2-3; D gene ambiguous. The source of this sequence is a woman aged 18-49 years in good health. DNA of the CDR3: TGCAGTGCTAGAGTTCCCCCTTTTCGGACAGATACGCAGTATTTT. Translating it yields CSARVPPFRTDTQYF.